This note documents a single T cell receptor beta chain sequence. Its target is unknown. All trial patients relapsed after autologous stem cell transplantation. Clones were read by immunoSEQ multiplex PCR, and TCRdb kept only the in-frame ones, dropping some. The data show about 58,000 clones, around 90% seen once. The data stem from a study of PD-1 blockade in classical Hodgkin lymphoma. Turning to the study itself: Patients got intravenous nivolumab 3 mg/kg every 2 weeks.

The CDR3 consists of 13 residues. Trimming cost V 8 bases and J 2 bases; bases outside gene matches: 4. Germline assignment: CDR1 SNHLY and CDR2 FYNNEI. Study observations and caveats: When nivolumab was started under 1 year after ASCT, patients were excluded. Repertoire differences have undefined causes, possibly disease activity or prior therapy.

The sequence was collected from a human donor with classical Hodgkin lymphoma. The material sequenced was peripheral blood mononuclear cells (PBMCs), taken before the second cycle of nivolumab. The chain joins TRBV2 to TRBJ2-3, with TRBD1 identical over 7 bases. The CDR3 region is CASGTAYTDTQYF. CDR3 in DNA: TGTGCCAGCGGGACAGCCTACACAGATACGCAGTATTTT.